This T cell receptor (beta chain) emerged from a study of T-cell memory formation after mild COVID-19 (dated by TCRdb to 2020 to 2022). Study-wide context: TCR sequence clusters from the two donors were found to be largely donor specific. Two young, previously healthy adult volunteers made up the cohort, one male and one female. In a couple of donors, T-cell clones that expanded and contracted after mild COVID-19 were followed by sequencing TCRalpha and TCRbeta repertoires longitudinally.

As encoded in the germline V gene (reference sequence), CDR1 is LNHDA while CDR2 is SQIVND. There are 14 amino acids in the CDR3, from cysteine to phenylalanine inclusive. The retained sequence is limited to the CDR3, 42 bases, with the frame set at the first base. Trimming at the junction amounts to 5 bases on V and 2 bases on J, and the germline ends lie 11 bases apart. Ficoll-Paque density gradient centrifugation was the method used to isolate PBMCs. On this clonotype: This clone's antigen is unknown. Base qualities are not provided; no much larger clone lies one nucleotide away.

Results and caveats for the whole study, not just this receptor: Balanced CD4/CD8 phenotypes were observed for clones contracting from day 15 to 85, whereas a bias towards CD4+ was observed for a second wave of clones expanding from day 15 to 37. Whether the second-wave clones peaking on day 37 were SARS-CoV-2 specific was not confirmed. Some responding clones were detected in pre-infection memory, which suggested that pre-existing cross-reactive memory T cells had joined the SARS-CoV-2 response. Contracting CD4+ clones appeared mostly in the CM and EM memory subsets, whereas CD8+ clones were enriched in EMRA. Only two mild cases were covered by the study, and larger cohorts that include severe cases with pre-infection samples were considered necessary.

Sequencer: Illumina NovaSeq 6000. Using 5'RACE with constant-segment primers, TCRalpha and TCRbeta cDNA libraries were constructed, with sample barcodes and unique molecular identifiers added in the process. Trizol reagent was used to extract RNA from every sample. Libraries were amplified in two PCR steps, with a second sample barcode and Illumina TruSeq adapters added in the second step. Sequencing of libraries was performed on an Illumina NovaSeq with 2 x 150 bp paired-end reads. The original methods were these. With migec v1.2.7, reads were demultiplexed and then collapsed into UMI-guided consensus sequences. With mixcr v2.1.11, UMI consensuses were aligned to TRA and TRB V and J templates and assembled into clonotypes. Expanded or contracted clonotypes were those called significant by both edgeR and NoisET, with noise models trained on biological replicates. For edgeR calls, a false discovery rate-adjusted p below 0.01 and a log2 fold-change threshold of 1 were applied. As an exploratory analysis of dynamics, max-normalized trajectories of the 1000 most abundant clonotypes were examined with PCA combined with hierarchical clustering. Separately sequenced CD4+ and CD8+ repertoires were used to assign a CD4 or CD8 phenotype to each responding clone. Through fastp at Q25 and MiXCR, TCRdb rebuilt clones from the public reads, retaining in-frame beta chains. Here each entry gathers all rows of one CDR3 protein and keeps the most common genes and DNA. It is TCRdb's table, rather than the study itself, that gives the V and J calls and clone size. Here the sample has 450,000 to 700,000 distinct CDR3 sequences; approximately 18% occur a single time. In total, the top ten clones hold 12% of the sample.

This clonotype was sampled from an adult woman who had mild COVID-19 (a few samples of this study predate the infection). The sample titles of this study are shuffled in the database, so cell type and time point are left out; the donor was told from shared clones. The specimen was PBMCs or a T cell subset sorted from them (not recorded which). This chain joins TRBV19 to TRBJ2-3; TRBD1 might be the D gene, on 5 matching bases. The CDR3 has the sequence CASSRTIPTDTQYF. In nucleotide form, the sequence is TGTGCCAGTAGTCGGACAATCCCCACAGATACGCAGTATTTT.